The present TCR beta chain was sequenced within a study of patients and donors after allogeneic stem cell transplantation (dated by TCRdb to 2020 to 2022). The CDR3 starts with the cysteine, ends with the phenylalanine, and has 13 residues. Only the CDR3 part of the read is kept: 39 bases, read in frame from the first base. At the junction V is shortened by 5 bases and J by 4 bases; bases outside the gene matches: 7. CDR1 is given as DFQATT and CDR2 as SNEGSKA, both from the germline V gene (reference sequence). A remark on this clonotype: The clone's antigen remains unknown. Base quality data are lacking; no much larger clone is found one base away.

Libraries were constructed by RT-PCR. TCRdb names NextSeq 550 as the instrument used. Using fastp trimming at Q25 and MiXCR clonotype assembly, TCRdb reanalyzed the public sequencing data and kept in-frame beta chains. For every CDR3 protein sequence, its rows merge into one entry that carries the most common genes and DNA. This sample gives about 150,000 distinct CDR3 sequences in total; approximately 40% of them show up just once. The top ten clones comprise around 50% of the sample. The TCR was taken from a human donor who was either an allogeneic HSCT recipient or a stem cell or donor lymphocyte infusion donor (not recorded which). It is not recorded whose cells these are; they may come from a transplant donor. The sequence joins TRBV20-1 to TRBJ1-2; 7 middle bases align to TRBD1. Sequencing was performed on blood, either unsorted or a sorted T cell fraction (not recorded which). The CDR3 protein sequence reads: CSAVGQAGYGYTF. Here is the DNA: TGCAGTGCTGTAGGACAGGCCGGCTATGGCTACACCTTC.